This T cell receptor (beta chain) was obtained from a study of blood T cell repertoires in COVID-19. Only one count was recorded for this clone. Here immunoSEQ multiplex PCR was the method, and the copy in TCRdb shows in-frame clones only, minus some. The sample includes roughly 200,000 clones, approximately 86% of them seen just once. Clinical histories supplied by participants themselves formed the basis of cohort assignment. This CDR3 spans 15 amino acids. Germline values: CDR1 MNHEY, CDR2 SMNVEV (reference sequence). Losses at the gene ends were 5 bases for V and 4 bases for J; bases not matched to a gene: 10.

The sequence derives from a woman in her twenties or thirties who had been exposed to COVID-19. The sample was PBMCs or T cells enriched from blood (not recorded which). This sequence joins TRBV27 and TRBJ2-5; 7 nucleotides line up with TRBD2. The CDR3 reads CASSPTSRGGETQYF. CDR3 DNA: TGTGCCAGCAGTCCCACTTCCCGCGGGGGAGAGACCCAGTACTTC.